This T cell receptor (beta chain) derives from a study of blood T cell repertoires in COVID-19. J gave up 7 bases and V 5 bases, and 9 bases lay outside the gene matches. This CDR3 has 15 residues. CDR1 is SGHAT, CDR2 FQNNGV, per germline. This clone occurred once. Sequencing was performed with immunoSEQ multiplex PCR; in TCRdb, only in-frame clones are kept and a portion is missing. The repertoire has about 70,000 clones, 70% to 90% of them found once; the top ten carry around 1.5%. Sequencing was performed on peripheral blood. This TCR came from a human donor in a cohort sampled during active COVID-19. The rearrangement uses TRBV11-2 and TRBJ2-2, with 8 positions matching TRBD2. The CDR3 sequence: CASSLASGWIGELFF. DNA for the CDR3: TGTGCCAGCAGCCTCGCTAGCGGGTGGATCGGGGAGCTGTTTTTT.